This T cell receptor beta chain was identified in a study of identical twins. Whole-study findings and limits: Without tracking the same donors, conclusions rested on cross-sectional statistical analysis.

The CDR3 loop spans 17 amino acids. V dropped 0 bases and J dropped 9; count of bases not matched to a gene: 12. Only a few counts were recorded for this clonotype. Its matching antigen is unknown. One entry per CDR3 protein results from TCRdb running MiXCR on the 5' RACE reads. The sample holds around 490,000 distinct CDR3 sequences, approximately 20% seen once. Healthy Caucasians supplied all donations. A further study also used this sample, focusing on yellow fever vaccine responses in identical twins.

Sequenced sample: CD4+ T cells sorted from blood. This receptor was obtained from a woman aged 18-29 years in good health. V gene TRBV12-3 or TRBV12-4 combines with J gene TRBJ2-1; TRBD2 matches 9 bases. CDR3 amino acids: CASSLARSREGRVEQFF. The CDR3 DNA follows: TGTGCCAGCAGTTTAGCGCGTTCGCGGGAGGGCCGGGTTGAGCAGTTCTTC.